The rows below give T cell receptor beta chains drawn from one sample of a study of shared clonotypes between healthy human individuals. Clones were read by immunoSEQ multiplex PCR, and TCRdb kept only the in-frame ones, dropping some. This table holds millions of clones, about 95% found once. What was sequenced was naive CD8+ T cells sorted from blood. These TCRs come from a man between 18 and 35 years old in good health. The CDR3 runs from the conserved cysteine through the conserved F or W. A D gene is named only where the DNA matches it firmly. A clone size is listed for some rows: how often the clone was seen (once, few, many), or a class if it is expanded.

TRBJ2-7,TRBV5-5,TRBD2,15,-,TGTGCCAGCACCTCGGGACTAGCGGGAGGGCTCGAGCAGTACTTC,CASTSGLAGGLEQYF
TRBJ1-1,TRBV6-1,-,11,-,TGTGCTATTCACAGCAACACTGAAGCTTTCTTT,CAIHSNTEAFF
TRBJ2-7,TRBV28,TRBD1,16,-,TGTGCCAGCAGTTCCCGGGGGACAGGGGAGAGAGGCGAGCAGTACTTC,CASSSRGTGERGEQYF
TRBJ2-3,TRBV27,TRBD2,18,-,TGTGCCAGCAGTTCGCCGTCGAATCTAGCGGGCAGCACAGATACGCAGTATTTT,CASSSPSNLAGSTDTQYF
TRBJ1-2,TRBV19,-,12,-,TGTGCCAGTACCCCGGACGCGTATGGCTACACCTTC,CASTPDAYGYTF
TRBJ2-7,TRBV19,-,18,-,TGTGCCAGTAGTTATCGTTGGATAGTGGACAGTCGTAGCTACGAGCAGTACTTC,CASSYRWIVDSRSYEQYF
TRBJ2-7,TRBV4-1,-,14,-,TGCGCCAGCAGCCCCAGCGTAGACGGCTACGAGCAGTACTTC,CASSPSVDGYEQYF
TRBJ2-2,TRBV4-1,-,15,-,TGCGCCAGCAGCCAAGAAATCGCGGCCACCGGGGAGCTGTTTTTT,CASSQEIAATGELFF
TRBJ2-3,TRBV19,TRBD1,16,-,TGTGCCAGTAAGCCGGGACAGGGGGCAGTGGCAGATACGCAGTATTTT,CASKPGQGAVADTQYF
TRBJ2-1,TRBV9,TRBD2,17,-,TGTGCCAGCAGCGTATTGGGCGGCGGGAGCTCCTACAATGAGCAGTTCTTC,CASSVLGGGSSYNEQFF
TRBJ2-1,TRBV6-1,-,17,-,TGTGCCAGCAGTGTATGGGGGCACTACAGCTCCTACAATGAGCAGTTCTTC,CASSVWGHYSSYNEQFF
TRBJ2-7,TRBV2,-,14,-,TGTGCCAGCAGTGACCCGACGGTACGGGGGGAGCAGTACTTC,CASSDPTVRGEQYF
TRBJ1-2,TRBV9,TRBD1,14,once,TGTGCCAGCACCAATTGGGACAGCCCCTATGGCTACACCTTC,CASTNWDSPYGYTF
TRBJ2-1,TRBV13,TRBD2,16,-,TGTGCCAGCAGCGCCGGACTAGCGGGAGGGAGGAATGAGCAGTTCTTC,CASSAGLAGGRNEQFF
TRBJ2-7,TRBV2,TRBD2,13,-,TGTGCCAGCAGGGGACTAGCCAACTACGAGCAGTACTTC,CASRGLANYEQYF
TRBJ2-1,TRBV19,-,13,-,TGTGCCAGTAGTAATGGGGCAGCAAATGAGCAGTTCTTC,CASSNGAANEQFF
TRBJ1-1,TRBV9,-,13,-,TGTGCCAGCAGCTCAGGGGTGGGCACTGAAGCTTTCTTT,CASSSGVGTEAFF
TRBJ2-7,TRBV6-5,TRBD1,16,-,TGTGCCAGCAGTTACTCGACAGGGGAGAGCTCCTACGAGCAGTACTTC,CASSYSTGESSYEQYF
TRBJ2-1,TRBV4-1,-,13,-,TGCGCCAGCCGGGGCGGATCCTACAATGAGCAGTTCTTC,CASRGGSYNEQFF
TRBJ1-2,TRBV28,-,13,-,TGTGCCAGCAGCCCAGGAAAGGGATATGGCTACACCTTC,CASSPGKGYGYTF
TRBJ1-1,TRBV5-6,-,16,-,TGTGCCAGCAGCTTGATTAATATCGGAACGGGCACTGAAGCTTTCTTT,CASSLINIGTGTEAFF
TRBJ2-5,TRBV4-1,TRBD2,16,once,TGCGCCAGCAGCCAAGAAGCGGGGGTTTACCAAGAGACCCAGTACTTC,CASSQEAGVYQETQYF
TRBJ2-5,TRBV4-1,-,16,-,TGCGCCAGCAGCCAAGATCCCCTCGGGGCCCAAGAGACCCAGTACTTC,CASSQDPLGAQETQYF
TRBJ2-5,TRBV5-1,TRBD2,16,-,TGCGCCAGCAGCTTGGCCCTAGCGGGAGGGGTAGAGACCCAGTACTTC,CASSLALAGGVETQYF
TRBJ2-7,TRBV5-6,-,14,-,TGTGCCAGCAGCTTGGACCCTCTTTCCTACGAGCAGTACTTC,CASSLDPLSYEQYF
TRBJ2-6,TRBV9,-,15,-,TGTGCCAGCAGCGTAGGACCTTCTGGGGCCAACGTCCTGACTTTC,CASSVGPSGANVLTF
TRBJ1-4,TRBV27,TRBD1,15,-,TGTGCCAGCAGTTTATCGACAGGGGAGCGTGAAAAACTGTTTTTT,CASSLSTGEREKLFF
TRBJ1-1,TRBV7-9,-,14,-,TGTGCCAGCAGCTTAAGTCCAGGGTTCACTGAAGCTTTCTTT,CASSLSPGFTEAFF
TRBJ2-1,TRBV5-1,-,15,-,TGCGCCAGCAGCTTAGCGGTAAAAGCGTCGGATGAGCAGTTCTTC,CASSLAVKASDEQFF